Reported below is one T cell receptor beta chain. In germline, CDR1 is SEHNR, CDR2 FQNEAQ (reference sequence). The CDR3 loop spans 12 amino acids. The V gene lost 3 bases and the J gene lost 2 bases, with 4 bases spanning the gap. This sample is drawn from a study of blood T cell repertoires in COVID-19. Study-level background: PBMCs, B-cell-depleted T cells, or T cells were the source of the cDNA or gDNA that made up the material.

Per the original methods: Estimates of nucleated cell counts were drawn from the amplification of reference gene primers. TCRdb's copy holds only in-frame clones and misses some; the assay was immunoSEQ multiplex PCR. Clone size and the V and J calls come from that table; the DNA yielded D and trimming. The sample includes approximately 360,000 clones, roughly 87% of them seen just once. J is TRBJ1-1 and V is TRBV7-9; D not certain. This TCR derives from a woman between 45 and 65 years old who had recovered from COVID-19. The sample taken for sequencing was PBMCs or T cells enriched from blood (not recorded which). As DNA, the CDR3 is TGTGCCAGCAGCTTTACAAACACTGAAGCTTTCTTT. Residues: CASSFTNTEAFF.